This T cell receptor beta chain was sequenced in a study of CD8 T cells in ankylosing spondylitis. This clonotype appeared many times. As yet, its antigen is unknown. Overall study results and limits: Reportedly, matched ankylosing spondylitis synovial fluid was significantly enriched for disease-linked clones. Ankylosing spondylitis blood seemed to carry a telltale TCR beta motif made of several highly homologous variants.

Molecular-barcoded quantitative 5'-RACE produced these TCR beta libraries. TCRdb redid the calling of the 5' RACE reads with MiXCR, one entry per CDR3 protein. There are tens of thousands of distinct CDR3 sequences in the sample; 6% occur only once, and 12% lies in the top ten. This receptor was obtained from a male donor with ankylosing spondylitis or in good health (not recorded which). Sequenced material: blood, either unsorted or a sorted T cell fraction (not recorded which).

The CDR3 protein is CASSYTGHSGNTIYF. CDR3 nucleotides: TGTGCCAGCAGTTACACAGGCCACTCTGGAAACACCATATATTTT. This rearrangement joins TRBV6-5 to TRBJ1-3; possibly TRBD1 for D (5 bases). The germline V gene has CDR1 MNHEY and CDR2 SVGAGI. The V gene lost 2 bases and the J gene lost 0 bases, with 8 bases spanning the gap. The CDR3 consists of 15 residues.